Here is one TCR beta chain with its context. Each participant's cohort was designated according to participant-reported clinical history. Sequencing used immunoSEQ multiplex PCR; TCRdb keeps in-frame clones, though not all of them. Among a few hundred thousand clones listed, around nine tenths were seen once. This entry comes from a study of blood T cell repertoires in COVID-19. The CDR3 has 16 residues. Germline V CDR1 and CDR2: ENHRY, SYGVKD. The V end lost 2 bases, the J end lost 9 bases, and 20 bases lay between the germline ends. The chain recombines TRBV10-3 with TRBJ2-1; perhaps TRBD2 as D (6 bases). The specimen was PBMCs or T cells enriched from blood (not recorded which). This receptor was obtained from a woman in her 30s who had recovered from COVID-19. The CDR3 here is CAISEINGRTYTEQFF. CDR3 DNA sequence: TGTGCCATCAGTGAGATCAACGGGAGAACGTATACTGAGCAGTTCTTC.